The 12 T cell receptor beta chains reported below all come from one sample, sequenced in a study of T cells in women clearing cervical HPV infection. Profiling relied on immunoSEQ multiplex PCR, and the TCRdb table lists in-frame clones only, not all of them. Listed are about 25,000 clones; around 4% falls within the top ten. What was sequenced was blood buffy coat. These receptors were collected from a woman aged 18 to 75 with a cervical HPV16 infection that either progressed to CIN3+ or cleared (not recorded which).

As for this clone: The missing CDR3 end, 3 residues past where the read stops, is filled in from the germline J gene. The chain combines TRBV20-1 with TRBJ2-3; the D is unclear. Germline values: CDR1 DFQATT, CDR2 SNEGSKA (reference sequence). The CDR3 spans 13 residues. The CDR3 DNA, read in part, is TGCAGTGCTAGCATCGTAGCCGGAGAGACG. Amino acid sequence: CSASIVAGET. The complete CDR3 protein is CSASIVAGETQYF.

Points on this clone: The CDR3 end falls 3 residues outside the read, so it is completed with the germline J gene. This chain links TRBV7-9 with TRBJ1-4; D is ambiguous. The CDR3 runs to 15 residues. Germline CDR1 reads SEHNR; CDR2 reads FQNEAQ (reference sequence). The V and J ends lost 1 base and 8 bases respectively, with 14 bases between them. Incomplete CDR3 DNA: TGTGCCAGCAGCTTAGATGTCTCCCACAACGAAAAA. Translated, it gives CASSLDVSHNEK. The whole CDR3 protein reads CASSLDVSHNEKLFF.

CDR3 sequence: CASSSSKGQGAWGANVLTF. CDR3 bases read: TGCGCCAGCAGCTCCTCCAAGGGCCAAGGGGCGTGGGGGGCCAACGTC. The chain links TRBV5-1 to TRBJ2-6, with D possibly TRBD1 on 5 matching bases. From the germline J gene comes the end of the CDR3, since the read stops 3 residues before it. V gave up 3 bases and J gave up 4 bases, with 23 bases separating them. The CDR3 has 19 residues. Per germline, CDR1 SGHRS and CDR2 YFSETQ. Complete variable domain (other parts from reference TRBV5-1 and TRBJ2-6): KAGVTQTPRYLIKTRGQQVTLSCSPISGHRSVSWYQQTPGQGLQFLFEYFSETQRNKGNFPGRFSGRQFSNSRSEMNVSTLELGDSALYLCASSSSKGQGAWGANVLTFGAGSRLTVL.

Of note for this clone: The CDR3 end is not reached by the read, which stops 3 residues before it; the germline J gene fills it in. This chain joins TRBV19 and TRBJ1-6; 8 nucleotides match TRBD1. The trim removed 5 bases at V and 7 bases at J, leaving 7 bases unmatched. The CDR3 has 15 amino acids. CDR1 and CDR2 from the germline V gene are LNHDA and SQIVND (reference sequence). The CDR3 loop is CASSGSTGANSPLHF. Partial CDR3 DNA: TGTGCCAGTAGTGGGTCGACAGGGGCGAATTCACCC.

With regard to this clone: The read is 3 residues too short to cover the CDR3 end, so that end is filled in from the germline J gene. This chain uses TRBV7-2 with TRBJ2-7; 8 bases are shared with TRBD1. The CDR3 runs 14 residues. Germline CDR1 and CDR2: SGHTA and FQGNSA. The ends lost 9 bases at V and 1 base at J; junction bases unmatched: 8. CDR3 sequence reads: CASSRTGNSYEQYF. The DNA read from the CDR3 is TGTGCCAGTTCTCGGACAGGGAATTCCTACGAG.

Notes on this clone: From the germline J gene comes the end of the CDR3, since the read stops 3 residues before it. The rearrangement uses TRBV7-2 and TRBJ1-2; tentative D call: TRBD1 (6 bases). Germline V lookup: CDR1 SGHTA, CDR2 FQGNSA. This CDR3 has 14 residues. CDR3 bases read: TGTGCCAGCAGCCCAGCCAGGGACACCTACGAC. This sequence encodes CASSPARDTYD. The full CDR3 reads CASSPARDTYDYTF.

Turning to this clone: The read ends 3 residues shy of where the CDR3 ends; the end is completed using the germline J gene. The chain recombines TRBV19 with TRBJ1-2; 10 bases map to TRBD1. CDR3 size: 15 residues. V lost 3 bases, J lost 5 bases, and 6 bases stayed unmatched. Germline assignment: CDR1 LNHDA and CDR2 SQIVND (reference sequence). CDR3 in amino acids: CASSIGQGVGYGYTF. Partial CDR3 DNA: TGTGCCAGTAGTATCGGACAGGGGGTAGGATATGGC.

As for this clone: The CDR3 extends 3 residues past the end of the read, so its final part is completed from the germline J gene. The rearrangement uses TRBV7-9 and TRBJ2-7; 10 nucleotides match TRBD1. With 5 bases clipped from V and 6 bases from J, the junction kept 4 bases outside the gene matches. This CDR3 comprises 13 residues. Germline loops: CDR1 SEHNR, CDR2 FQNEAQ (reference sequence). The sequenced CDR3 bases are TGTGCCAGCAGCCGGGGGGACAGGGGCGAG. Translating gives CASSRGDRGE. The CDR3 as a whole reads CASSRGDRGEQYF.

Comments on this clone: The sequence runs out 3 residues before the end of the CDR3; the remainder is reconstructed from the germline J gene. This sequence joins TRBV13 and TRBJ2-4, with TRBD2 matching 8 bases. With 5 bases clipped from V and 3 bases from J, the junction kept 12 bases outside the gene matches. This CDR3 contains 17 residues. Germline CDR1 is PRHDT and CDR2 is FYEKMQ (reference sequence). Partial CDR3 DNA: TGTGCCAGCAGCCCCGCGGACGGGGGGGCCGTCAAAAACATT. Amino acids: CASSPADGGAVKNI. The CDR3 in its entirety is CASSPADGGAVKNIQYF. The full variable domain, its missing parts supplied by reference TRBV13 and TRBJ2-4, is AAGVIQSPRHLIKEKRETATLKCYPIPRHDTVYWYQQGPGQDPQFLISFYEKMQSDKGSIPDRFSAQQFSDYHSELNMSSLELGDSALYFCASSPADGGAVKNIQYFGAGTRLSVL.

As to this clone: The read falls 3 residues short of the CDR3 end, and the missing part is taken from the germline J gene. The V and J genes are TRBV7-3 and TRBJ1-1; 10 nucleotides line up with TRBD1. CDR3 size: 14 residues. The V and J ends lost 5 bases and 5 bases, in that order; junction bases with no gene match: 5. From germline, CDR1 is SGHTA and CDR2 FQGTGA. The part of the CDR3 DNA that was read is TGTGCCAGCAGCCTCGACAGGGGGCGAACTGAA. Protein: CASSLDRGRTE. The CDR3, in full, reads CASSLDRGRTEAFF.

The CDR3 bases that were read are TGTGCCAGTAGCTTATATGCAACTAATGAAAAA. Its protein product is CASSLYATNEK. The complete CDR3 reads CASSLYATNEKLFF. The chain combines TRBV19 with TRBJ1-4, with D unresolved. The observed sequence ends 3 residues before the CDR3 terminus, with the missing tail filled in from the germline J gene. The CDR3 sequence is 14 residues long. V shed 6 bases and J shed 0 bases, with 8 bases lying between them. Germline V lookup: CDR1 LNHDA, CDR2 SQIVND (reference sequence).

With regard to this clone: The read terminates 3 residues before the CDR3 end, so the remaining end is supplied by the germline J gene. The V and J genes are TRBV19 and TRBJ2-3; D is unresolved. CDR1 is LNHDA and CDR2 is SQIVND in the germline V gene (reference sequence). The CDR3 runs to 10 residues. V was trimmed by 6 bases and J by 6 bases, leaving 4 bases between them. The sequenced CDR3 bases are TGTGCCAGTAGCTTGGATACG. Protein product: CASSLDT. The whole CDR3 protein is CASSLDTQYF.